The rows below give T cell receptor beta chains drawn from one sample of a study of blood T cell repertoires in COVID-19. The data were produced by immunoSEQ multiplex PCR, yet TCRdb's version contains in-frame clones alone and is incomplete. The sample includes fewer than 30,000 clones, around 60% of them seen just once. The sequenced sample was peripheral blood. The source of these receptors is a man in his 60s with active or convalescent COVID-19. CDR3s leave out the opening cysteine and the closing phenylalanine or tryptophan.

CDR3aa: ASSLAARGLGNTIY
v_gene: TRBV7-8
j_gene: TRBJ1-3

CDR3aa: ASSLSSTDTQY
v_gene: TRBV27
j_gene: TRBJ2-3

CDR3aa: ASSLVDRTGANSPLH
v_gene: TRBV5-6
j_gene: TRBJ1-6

CDR3aa: SVVNSSYEQY
v_gene: TRBV29-1
j_gene: TRBJ2-7

CDR3aa: ASSPGRNSNEQF
v_gene: TRBV18
j_gene: TRBJ2-1

CDR3aa: ASSGGATANQPQH
v_gene: TRBV9
j_gene: TRBJ1-5

CDR3aa: ASSFYQGSPLH
v_gene: TRBV12-3/TRBV12-4
j_gene: TRBJ1-6

CDR3aa: ASSLIAGGINTQY
v_gene: TRBV3-1/TRBV3-2
j_gene: TRBJ2-3

CDR3aa: ASSRGPNRGTYEQY
v_gene: TRBV19
j_gene: TRBJ2-7

CDR3aa: ASSSSRRGDEQY
v_gene: TRBV11-3
j_gene: TRBJ2-7

CDR3aa: ASSVSTGTYEQY
v_gene: TRBV9
j_gene: TRBJ2-7

CDR3aa: ASSPRLATYNEQF
v_gene: TRBV5-5
j_gene: TRBJ2-1

CDR3aa: ASSHGLATEQF
v_gene: TRBV12-3/TRBV12-4
j_gene: TRBJ2-1

CDR3aa: AISESTTGRNEQF
v_gene: TRBV10-3
j_gene: TRBJ2-1

CDR3aa: ASSQEGVAVSSYNEQF
v_gene: TRBV4-1
j_gene: TRBJ2-1

CDR3aa: ASRGQNTEAF
v_gene: TRBV3-1/TRBV3-2
j_gene: TRBJ1-1

CDR3aa: ASSMRRTVNTEAF
v_gene: TRBV19
j_gene: TRBJ1-1

CDR3aa: ASSRTSGGAYEQF
v_gene: TRBV4-1
j_gene: TRBJ2-1

CDR3aa: ASSFVGAQETQY
v_gene: TRBV7-9
j_gene: TRBJ2-5

CDR3aa: SVEGSGLNEQF
v_gene: TRBV29-1
j_gene: TRBJ2-1

CDR3aa: SVPTSENTGELF
v_gene: TRBV29-1
j_gene: TRBJ2-2

CDR3aa: AWSLWSGGGNTIY
v_gene: TRBV30
j_gene: TRBJ1-3

CDR3aa: SGRQIGEGTEAF
v_gene: TRBV29-1
j_gene: TRBJ1-1